These 10 T cell receptor beta chains came from one sample sequenced in a study of post-analysis software for immune sequencing data. Study-level findings and limits: Patients used a handful of TRBV segments, including TRBV5-6, TRBV5-1 and TRBV20-1, more often than controls.

Unique-molecular-identifier-tagged TCR beta cDNA libraries were used. A single record per CDR3 protein comes from TCRdb applying MiXCR to the PCR reads. Seen here are about 540,000 distinct CDR3 sequences, about a third observed once, and the top ten hold roughly 6%. These receptors' targets are unknown. Sequenced material: blood. The source is a girl under 18 with multiple sclerosis.

This clonotype was counted once. The chain has TRBV7-2 and TRBJ2-4; TRBD2 might be the D (5 bases). Near its end, the DNA agrees better with TRBJ2-5, so the J call may be wrong. The CDR3 runs to 17 residues. Germline-derived CDR1 and CDR2 are SGHTA and FQGNSA. Written as DNA, the CDR3 is TGTGCCAGCAGCCAAGACCGGAGGAGCTCTTATAAAGAGACCCAGTACTTC. Translation gives CASSQDRRSSYKETQYF.

Concerning this clonotype itself: At one end, the junction sequence differs from germline, possibly due to a read error. This chain links TRBV7-7 with TRBJ2-5; 9 bases match TRBD2. Germline V lookup: CDR1 SSHAT, CDR2 FNYEAQ (reference sequence). The CDR3 contains 15 residues. CDR3 sequence (DNA): TGTGCTAGCAGCGATAGCGGGGGACACTCGGAGACCCAGTACTTC. Protein sequence: CASSDSGGHSETQYF.

J is TRBJ2-7 and V is TRBV6-6; 8 bases match TRBD1. CDR1 MNHNY and CDR2 SVGAGI come from the germline V gene (reference sequence). J gave up 3 bases and V 3 bases, and 10 bases lay outside the gene matches. This CDR3 region has 16 residues. CDR3 loop: CASSYHLGQGIYEQYF. The CDR3, as DNA: TGTGCCAGCAGTTATCACCTCGGACAGGGCATCTACGAGCAGTACTTC.

Here the CDR3 DNA reads TGTGCCAGCAGCCAAGGACTAGCGGGAAAGTACTTC. It encodes CASSQGLAGKYF. The J gene is TRBJ2-5, the V gene TRBV7-9; TRBD2 matches 12 bases. CDR3 length: 12 amino acids. The junction had 4 bases not matched to a gene; V was cut back by 5 bases and J by 12 bases. In germline, CDR1 is SEHNR, CDR2 FQNEAQ (reference sequence).

The genes are TRBV3-1 and TRBJ2-5; 7 bases match TRBD2. The trim removed 2 bases at V and 1 base at J, leaving 1 base unmatched. The length of the CDR3 is 14 residues. Germline V gene lookup returns CDR1 LGHDT and CDR2 YNNKEL (reference sequence). CDR3 residues: CASSQLAAQETQYF. The DNA of the CDR3 is TGTGCCAGCAGCCAACTAGCGGCCCAAGAGACCCAGTACTTC.

The table lists this clonotype with a count of one. The CDR3 here is CASRRSPDTQYF. The CDR3 DNA sequence: TGTGCCAGCAGGCGTAGCCCAGATACGCAGTATTTT. V gene TRBV6-2 or TRBV6-3 combines with J gene TRBJ2-3; no reliable D call. Germline V lookup: CDR1 MNHEY, CDR2 SVGEGT. V lost 6 bases and J 4 bases, leaving 8 bases between the germline ends. CDR3 length: 12 residues.

This chain links TRBV5-5 with TRBJ2-6; 7 bases are shared with TRBD1. V lost 4 bases, J lost 3 bases, and 10 bases stayed unmatched. The germline V gene encodes CDR1 SGHKS and CDR2 YYEKEE (reference sequence). The CDR3 loop spans 17 amino acids. CDR3 in DNA: TGTGCCAGCAGCGGAGGACAGGTCGGCGGTGGGGCCAACGTCCTGACTTTC. This codes for CASSGGQVGGGANVLTF.

With regard to this clonotype: This may come from a read error, since a much larger clone is one base off. The chain uses TRBV4-2 and TRBJ2-7; D may be TRBD1 (6 bases). Near its end, the DNA agrees better with TRBJ2-4, so the J call may be wrong. This CDR3 spans 14 amino acids. Germline values: CDR1 LGHNA, CDR2 YNFKEQ. CDR3 amino acids: CAGSQDKGVSIQYF. CDR3 coding DNA: TGTGCCGGCAGCCAAGATAAGGGGGTCAGCATTCAGTACTTC.

As concerns this clonotype: At one end, the junction sequence differs from germline, possibly due to a read error. This chain connects TRBV12-3 or TRBV12-4 to TRBJ2-7, with TRBD2 matching over 8 bases. The closer fit of TRBJ2-1 to the DNA end suggests the J call may be wrong. The CDR3 consists of 15 residues. In DNA form, the CDR3 reads TGTGCTAGCAGTACCCGAGCGGGGGTATACAATGAGCAGTTCTTC. Protein product: CASSTRAGVYNEQFF.

The chain links TRBV7-9 to TRBJ1-2, with 12 bases fitting TRBD1. The V and J ends lost 3 bases and 4 bases, in that order; junction bases with no gene match: 3. In germline, CDR1 is SEHNR, CDR2 FQNEAQ (reference sequence). The CDR3 totals 15 residues. CDR3 amino acids: CASSLMGQGAYGYTF. Here the CDR3 DNA reads TGTGCCAGCAGCTTGATGGGACAGGGGGCCTATGGCTACACCTTC.